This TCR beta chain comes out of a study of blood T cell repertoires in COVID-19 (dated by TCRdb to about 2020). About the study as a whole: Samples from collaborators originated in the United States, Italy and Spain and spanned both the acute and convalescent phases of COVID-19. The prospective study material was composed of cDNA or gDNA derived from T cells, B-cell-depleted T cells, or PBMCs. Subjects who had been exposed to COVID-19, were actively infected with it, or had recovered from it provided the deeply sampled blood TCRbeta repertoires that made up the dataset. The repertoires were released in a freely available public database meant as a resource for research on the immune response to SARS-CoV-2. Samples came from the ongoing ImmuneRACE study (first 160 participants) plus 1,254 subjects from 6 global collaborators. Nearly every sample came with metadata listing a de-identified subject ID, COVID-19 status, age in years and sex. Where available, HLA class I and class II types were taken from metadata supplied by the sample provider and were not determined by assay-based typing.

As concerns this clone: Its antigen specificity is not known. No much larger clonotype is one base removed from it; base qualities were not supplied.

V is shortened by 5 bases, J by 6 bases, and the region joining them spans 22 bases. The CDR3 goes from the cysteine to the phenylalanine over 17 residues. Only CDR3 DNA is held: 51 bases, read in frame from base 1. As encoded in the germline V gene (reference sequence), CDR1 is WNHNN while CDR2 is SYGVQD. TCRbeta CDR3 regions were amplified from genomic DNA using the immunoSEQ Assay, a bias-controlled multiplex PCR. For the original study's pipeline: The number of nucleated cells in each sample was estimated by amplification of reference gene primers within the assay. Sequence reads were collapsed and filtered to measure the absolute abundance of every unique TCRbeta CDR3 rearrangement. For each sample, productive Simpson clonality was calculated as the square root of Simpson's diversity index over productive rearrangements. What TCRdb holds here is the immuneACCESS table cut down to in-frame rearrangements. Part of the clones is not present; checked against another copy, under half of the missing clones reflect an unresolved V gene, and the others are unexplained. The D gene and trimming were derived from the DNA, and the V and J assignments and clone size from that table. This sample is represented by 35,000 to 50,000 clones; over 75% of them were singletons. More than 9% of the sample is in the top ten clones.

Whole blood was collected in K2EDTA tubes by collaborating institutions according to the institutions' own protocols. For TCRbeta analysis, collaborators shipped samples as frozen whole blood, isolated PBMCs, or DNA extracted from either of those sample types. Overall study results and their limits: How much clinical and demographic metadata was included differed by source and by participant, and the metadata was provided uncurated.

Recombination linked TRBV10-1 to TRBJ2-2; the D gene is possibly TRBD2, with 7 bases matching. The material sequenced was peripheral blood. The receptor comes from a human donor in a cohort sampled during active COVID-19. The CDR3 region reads CASSPTGRGEGSGELFF. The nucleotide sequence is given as TGCGCCAGCAGTCCTACAGGGAGGGGAGAGGGATCCGGGGAGCTGTTTTTT.